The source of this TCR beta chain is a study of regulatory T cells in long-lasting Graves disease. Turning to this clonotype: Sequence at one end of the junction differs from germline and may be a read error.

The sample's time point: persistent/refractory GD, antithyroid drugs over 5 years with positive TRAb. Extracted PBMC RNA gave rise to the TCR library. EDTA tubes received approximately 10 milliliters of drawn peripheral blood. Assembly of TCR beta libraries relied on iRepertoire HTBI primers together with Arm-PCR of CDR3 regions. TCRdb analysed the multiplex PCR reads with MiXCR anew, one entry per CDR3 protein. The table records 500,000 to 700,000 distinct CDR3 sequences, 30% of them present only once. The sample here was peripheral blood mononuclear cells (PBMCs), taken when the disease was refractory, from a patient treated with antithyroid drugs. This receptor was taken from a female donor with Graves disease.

In DNA form, the CDR3 reads TGTGCCAGCAGCCTCCAGGGCTCACACACTGAAGCTTTCTTT. It codes for CASSLQGSHTEAFF. The chain combines TRBV5-1 with TRBJ1-1; weak D call: TRBD1 (5 bases). This CDR3 comprises 14 residues. Germline CDR1 and CDR2: SGHRS and YFSETQ.